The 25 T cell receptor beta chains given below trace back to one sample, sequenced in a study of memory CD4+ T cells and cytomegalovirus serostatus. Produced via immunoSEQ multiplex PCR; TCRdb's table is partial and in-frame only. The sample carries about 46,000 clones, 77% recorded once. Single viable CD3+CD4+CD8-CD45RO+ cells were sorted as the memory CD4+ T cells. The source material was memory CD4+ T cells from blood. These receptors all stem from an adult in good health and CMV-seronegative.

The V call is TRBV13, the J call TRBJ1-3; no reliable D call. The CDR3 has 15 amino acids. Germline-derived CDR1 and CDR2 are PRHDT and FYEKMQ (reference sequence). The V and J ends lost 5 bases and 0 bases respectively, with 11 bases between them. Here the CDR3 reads CASSLTRTSGNTIYF. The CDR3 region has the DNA TGTGCCAGCAGCCTCACCAGGACCTCTGGAAACACCATATATTTT.

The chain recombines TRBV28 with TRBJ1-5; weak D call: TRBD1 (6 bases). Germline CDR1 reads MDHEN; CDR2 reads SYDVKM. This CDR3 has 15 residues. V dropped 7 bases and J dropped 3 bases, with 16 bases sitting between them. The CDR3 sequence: CASTPRGIINQPQHF. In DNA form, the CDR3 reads TGTGCCAGCACCCCTAGGGGGATAATCAATCAGCCCCAGCATTTT.

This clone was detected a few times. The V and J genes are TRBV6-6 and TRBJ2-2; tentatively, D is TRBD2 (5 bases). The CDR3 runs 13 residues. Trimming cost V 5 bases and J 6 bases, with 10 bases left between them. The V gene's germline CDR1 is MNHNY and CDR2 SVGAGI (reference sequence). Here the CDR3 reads CASSQLESGELFF. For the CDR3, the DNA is TGTGCCAGCAGTCAACTAGAGTCCGGGGAGCTGTTTTTT.

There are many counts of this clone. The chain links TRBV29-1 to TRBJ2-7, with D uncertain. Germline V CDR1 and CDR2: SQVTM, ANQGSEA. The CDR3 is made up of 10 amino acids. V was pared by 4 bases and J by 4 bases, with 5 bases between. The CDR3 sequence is CSVVVYEQYF. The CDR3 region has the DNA TGCAGCGTTGTTGTTTACGAGCAGTACTTC.

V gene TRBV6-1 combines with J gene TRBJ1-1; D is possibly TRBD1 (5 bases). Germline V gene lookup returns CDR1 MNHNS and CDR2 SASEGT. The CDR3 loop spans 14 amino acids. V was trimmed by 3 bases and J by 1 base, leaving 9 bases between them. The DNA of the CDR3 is TGTGCCAGCAGTGAGTCAGGGAGGAACACTGAAGCTTTCTTT. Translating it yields CASSESGRNTEAFF.

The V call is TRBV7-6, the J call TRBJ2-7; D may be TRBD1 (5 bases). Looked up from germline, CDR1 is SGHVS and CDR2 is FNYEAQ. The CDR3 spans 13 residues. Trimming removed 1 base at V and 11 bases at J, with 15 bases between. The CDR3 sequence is CASSLGPDKAEYF. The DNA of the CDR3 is TGTGCCAGCAGCTTAGGGCCGGACAAGGCCGAGTACTTC.

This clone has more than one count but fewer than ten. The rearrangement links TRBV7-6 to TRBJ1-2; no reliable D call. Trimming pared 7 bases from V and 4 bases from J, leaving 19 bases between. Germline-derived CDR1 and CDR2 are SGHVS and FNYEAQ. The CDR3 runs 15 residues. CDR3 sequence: CASTREAIRGYGYTF. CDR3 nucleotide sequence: TGTGCCAGCACCCGAGAAGCGATTCGGGGCTATGGCTACACCTTC.

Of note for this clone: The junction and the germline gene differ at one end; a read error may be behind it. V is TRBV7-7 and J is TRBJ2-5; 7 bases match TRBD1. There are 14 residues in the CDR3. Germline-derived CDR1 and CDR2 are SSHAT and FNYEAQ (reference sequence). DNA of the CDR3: TGTGCTAGCAGCTCGACAGGGTTGGGGGAGACCCAGTACTTC. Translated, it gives CASSSTGLGETQYF.

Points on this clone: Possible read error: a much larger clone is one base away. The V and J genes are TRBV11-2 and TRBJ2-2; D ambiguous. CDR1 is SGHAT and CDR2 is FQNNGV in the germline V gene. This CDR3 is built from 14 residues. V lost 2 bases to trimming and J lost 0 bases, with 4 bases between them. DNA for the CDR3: TGTGCCAGCAGCTTAAGACCGAACACCGGGGAGCTGTTTTTT. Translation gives CASSLRPNTGELFF.

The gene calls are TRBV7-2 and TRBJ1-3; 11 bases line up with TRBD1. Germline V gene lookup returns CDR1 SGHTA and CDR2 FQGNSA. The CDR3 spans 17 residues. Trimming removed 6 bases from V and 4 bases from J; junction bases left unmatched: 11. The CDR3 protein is CASSSTRTGGSGNTIYF. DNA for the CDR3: TGTGCCAGCAGTTCCACGCGGACAGGGGGCTCCGGAAACACCATATATTTT.

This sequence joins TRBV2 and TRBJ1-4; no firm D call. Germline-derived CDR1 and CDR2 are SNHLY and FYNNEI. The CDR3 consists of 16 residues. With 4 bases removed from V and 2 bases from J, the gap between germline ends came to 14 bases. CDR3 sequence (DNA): TGTGCCAGCAGTGCGGACCGGTCCGGGACTAATGAAAAACTGTTTTTT. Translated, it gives CASSADRSGTNEKLFF. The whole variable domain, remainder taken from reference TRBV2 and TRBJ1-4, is EPEVTQTPSHQVTQMGQEVILRCVPISNHLYFYWYRQILGQKVEFLVSFYNNEISEKSEIFDDQFSVERPDGSNFTLKIRSTKLEDSAMYFCASSADRSGTNEKLFFGSGTQLSVL.

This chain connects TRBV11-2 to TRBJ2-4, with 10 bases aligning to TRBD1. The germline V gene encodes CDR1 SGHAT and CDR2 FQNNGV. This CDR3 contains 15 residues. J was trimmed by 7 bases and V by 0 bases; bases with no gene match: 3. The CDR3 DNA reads TGTGCCAGCAGCTTAGAGCGGACAGGGGGGAACATTCAGTACTTC. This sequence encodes CASSLERTGGNIQYF.

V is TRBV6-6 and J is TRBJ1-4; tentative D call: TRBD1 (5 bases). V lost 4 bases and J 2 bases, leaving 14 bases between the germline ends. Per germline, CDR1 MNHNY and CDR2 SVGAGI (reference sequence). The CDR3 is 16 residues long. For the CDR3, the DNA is TGTGCCAGCAGTTCGCCCGGGACCCGCACTAATGAAAAACTGTTTTTT. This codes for CASSSPGTRTNEKLFF.

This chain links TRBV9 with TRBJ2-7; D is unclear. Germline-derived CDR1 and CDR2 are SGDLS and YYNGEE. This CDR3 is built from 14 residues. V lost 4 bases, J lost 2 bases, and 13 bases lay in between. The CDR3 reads CASSLQDGTYEQYF. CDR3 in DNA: TGTGCCAGCAGCCTCCAGGACGGAACCTACGAGCAGTACTTC.

This chain's CDR3 is CASSLGRAQETQYF. CDR3 DNA: TGTGCCAGCAGCTTAGGCAGGGCGCAAGAGACCCAGTACTTC. J is TRBJ2-5 and V is TRBV11-2; tentative D call: TRBD1 (5 bases). The CDR3 runs to 14 residues. Between the trimmed V and J ends, which lost 1 base and 2 bases, there was a span of 8 bases. The germline gives CDR1 SGHAT, CDR2 FQNNGV.

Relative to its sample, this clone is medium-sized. The CDR3 loop reads CASSQDLWQGSEKLFF. The CDR3 region has the DNA TGTGCCAGCAGCCAAGATCTATGGCAGGGTAGTGAAAAACTGTTTTTT. This sequence joins TRBV14 and TRBJ1-4, with a possible D match to TRBD1 (5 bases). The CDR3 runs 16 residues. Germline CDR1 SGHDN, CDR2 FVKESK. Trimming removed 0 bases at V and 7 bases at J, with 15 bases between.

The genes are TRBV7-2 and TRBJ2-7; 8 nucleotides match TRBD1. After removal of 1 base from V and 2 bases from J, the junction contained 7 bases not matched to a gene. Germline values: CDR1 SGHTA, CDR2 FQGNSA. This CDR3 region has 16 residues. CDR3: CASSLEPGTGTYEQYF. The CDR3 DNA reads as TGTGCCAGCAGCTTAGAGCCCGGGACAGGAACCTACGAGCAGTACTTC.

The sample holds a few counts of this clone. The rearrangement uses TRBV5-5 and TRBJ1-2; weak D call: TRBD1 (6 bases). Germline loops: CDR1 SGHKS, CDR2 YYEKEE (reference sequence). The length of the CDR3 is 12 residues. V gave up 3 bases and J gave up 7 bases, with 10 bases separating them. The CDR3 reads CASSWGDTGYTF. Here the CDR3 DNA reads TGTGCCAGCAGCTGGGGGGACACTGGCTACACCTTC.

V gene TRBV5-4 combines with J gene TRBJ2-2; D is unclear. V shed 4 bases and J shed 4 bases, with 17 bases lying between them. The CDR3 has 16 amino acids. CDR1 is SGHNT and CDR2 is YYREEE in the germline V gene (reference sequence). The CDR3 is CASSQAEDRSTGELFF. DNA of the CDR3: TGTGCCAGCAGCCAGGCCGAGGACCGTAGCACCGGGGAGCTGTTTTTT.

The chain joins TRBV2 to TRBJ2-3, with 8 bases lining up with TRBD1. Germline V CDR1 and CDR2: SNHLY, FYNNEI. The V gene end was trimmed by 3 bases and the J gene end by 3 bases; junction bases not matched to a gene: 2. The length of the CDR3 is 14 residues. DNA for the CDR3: TGTGCCAGCAGTGAGGACAGGGTTACAGATACGCAGTATTTT. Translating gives CASSEDRVTDTQYF.

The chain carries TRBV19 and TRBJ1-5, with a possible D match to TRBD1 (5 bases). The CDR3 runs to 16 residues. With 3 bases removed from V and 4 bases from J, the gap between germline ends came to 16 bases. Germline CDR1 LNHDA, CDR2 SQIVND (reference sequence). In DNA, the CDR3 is TGTGCCAGTAGTATTAGTCGGGCAGGGAGGAATCAGCCCCAGCATTTT. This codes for CASSISRAGRNQPQHF.

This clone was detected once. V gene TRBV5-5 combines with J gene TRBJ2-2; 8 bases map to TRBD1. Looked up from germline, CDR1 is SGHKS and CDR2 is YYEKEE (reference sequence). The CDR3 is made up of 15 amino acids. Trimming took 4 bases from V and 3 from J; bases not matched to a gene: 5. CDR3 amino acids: CASSPPGGDTGELFF. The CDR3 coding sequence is TGTGCCAGCAGCCCCCCAGGGGGCGACACCGGGGAGCTGTTTTTT.

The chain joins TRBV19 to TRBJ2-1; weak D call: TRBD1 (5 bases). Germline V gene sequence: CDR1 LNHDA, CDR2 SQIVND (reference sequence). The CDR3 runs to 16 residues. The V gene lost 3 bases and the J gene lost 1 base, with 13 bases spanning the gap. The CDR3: CASSIQGSVSYNEQFF. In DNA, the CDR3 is TGTGCCAGTAGTATCCAGGGTTCCGTTTCCTACAATGAGCAGTTCTTC.

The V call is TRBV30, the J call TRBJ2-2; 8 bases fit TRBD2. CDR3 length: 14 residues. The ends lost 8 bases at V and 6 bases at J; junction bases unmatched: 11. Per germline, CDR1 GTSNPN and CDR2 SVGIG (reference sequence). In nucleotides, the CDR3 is TGTGCCGGACCATCGGGGGGGGTCGCCGGGGAGCTGTTTTTT. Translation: CAGPSGGVAGELFF. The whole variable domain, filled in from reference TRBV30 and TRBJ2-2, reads SQTIHQWPATLVQPVGSPLSLECTVEGTSNPNLYWYRQAAGRGLQLLFYSVGIGQISSEVPQNLSASRPQDRQFILSSKKLLLSDSGFYLCAGPSGGVAGELFFGEGSRLTVL.

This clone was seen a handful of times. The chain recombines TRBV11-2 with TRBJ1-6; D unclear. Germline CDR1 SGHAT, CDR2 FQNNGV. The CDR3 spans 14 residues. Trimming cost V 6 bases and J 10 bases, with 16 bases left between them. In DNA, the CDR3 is TGTGCCAGCAGTCCCGGGCCAAGAGAATCACCCCTCCACTTT. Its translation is CASSPGPRESPLHF.